The source of this T cell receptor (beta chain) is a study of regulatory T cells in long-lasting Graves disease. Broader study findings: What was studied was peripheral blood only, and not thyroid tissue. Under persistent disease, TRBV28, TRBJ1-2 and TRBJ2-5 were used preferentially.

This clonotype was picked up many times. Its target is unknown. The CDR3 has 13 amino acids. V lost 8 bases to trimming and J lost 3 bases, with 13 bases between them. Arm-PCR of CDR3 regions and iRepertoire HTBI primers were the basis on which TCR beta libraries were built. TCRdb itself ran the multiplex PCR reads through MiXCR, one entry per CDR3 protein. The sample holds a few hundred thousand distinct CDR3 sequences, 13% to 15% seen once. Time point indicated: newly diagnosed GD, antithyroid drugs for less than 3 months. The TCR library used RNA extracted from PBMCs. The patient group derived from an endocrinology department in Xi'an, China. These data are also associated with another study on T cells in Graves' hyperthyroidism and ophthalmopathy. This second study notes: Uncontrolled infections, other autoimmune diseases, pregnancy or lactation led to exclusion of patients.

The chain carries TRBV12-3 or TRBV12-4 and TRBJ1-2, with a tentative D call TRBD1 (5 bases). Here the sequenced sample was peripheral blood mononuclear cells (PBMCs), taken at new diagnosis, from a patient treated with antithyroid drugs. The clonotype comes from a woman between 50 and 59 years old with Graves disease. The CDR3 bases are TGTGCCAGCCAGCCTCGGGGGTACTATGGCTACACCTTC. This translates into CASQPRGYYGYTF.